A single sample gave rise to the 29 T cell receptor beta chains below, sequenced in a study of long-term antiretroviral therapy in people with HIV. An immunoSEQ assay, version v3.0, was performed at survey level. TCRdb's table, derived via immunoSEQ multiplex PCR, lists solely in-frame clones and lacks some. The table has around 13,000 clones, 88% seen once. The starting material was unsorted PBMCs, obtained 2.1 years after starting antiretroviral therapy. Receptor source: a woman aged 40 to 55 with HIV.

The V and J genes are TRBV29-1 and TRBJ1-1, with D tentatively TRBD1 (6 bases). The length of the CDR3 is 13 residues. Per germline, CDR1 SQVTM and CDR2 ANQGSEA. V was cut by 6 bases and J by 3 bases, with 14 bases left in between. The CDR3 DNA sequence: TGCAGCGTGGGGGACCCAGGGGACACTGAAGCTTTCTTT. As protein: CSVGDPGDTEAFF.

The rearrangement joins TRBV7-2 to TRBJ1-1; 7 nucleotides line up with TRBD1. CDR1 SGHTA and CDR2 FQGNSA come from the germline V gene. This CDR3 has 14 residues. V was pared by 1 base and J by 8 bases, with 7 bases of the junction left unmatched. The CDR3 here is CASSLDRGMGEAFF. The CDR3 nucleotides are TGTGCCAGCAGCTTAGACAGGGGAATGGGGGAAGCTTTCTTT.

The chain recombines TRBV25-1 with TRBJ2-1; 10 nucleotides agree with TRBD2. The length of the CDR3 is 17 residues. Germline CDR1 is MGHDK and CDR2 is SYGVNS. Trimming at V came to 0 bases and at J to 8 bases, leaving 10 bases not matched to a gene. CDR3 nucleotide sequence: TGTGCCAGCAGTGAATATTCGGCTAGCGGGGGTTACGATGAGCAGTTCTTC. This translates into CASSEYSASGGYDEQFF.

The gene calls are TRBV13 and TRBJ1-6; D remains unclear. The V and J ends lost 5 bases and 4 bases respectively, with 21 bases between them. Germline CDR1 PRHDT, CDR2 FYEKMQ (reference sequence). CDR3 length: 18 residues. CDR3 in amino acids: CASSPRARLKRYNSPLHF. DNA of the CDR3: TGTGCCAGCAGCCCCCGGGCCCGATTAAAAAGATATAATTCACCCCTCCACTTT. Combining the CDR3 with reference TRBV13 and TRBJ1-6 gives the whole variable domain AAGVIQSPRHLIKEKRETATLKCYPIPRHDTVYWYQQGPGQDPQFLISFYEKMQSDKGSIPDRFSAQQFSDYHSELNMSSLELGDSALYFCASSPRARLKRYNSPLHFGNGTRLTVT.

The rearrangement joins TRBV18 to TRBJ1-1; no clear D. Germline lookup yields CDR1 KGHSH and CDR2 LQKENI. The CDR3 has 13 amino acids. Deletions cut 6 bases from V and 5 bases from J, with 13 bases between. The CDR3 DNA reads TGTGCCAGCTCCCGCACGCGGGCGACTGAAGCTTTCTTT. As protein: CASSRTRATEAFF.

The CDR3 sequence is CASSQQGNTEAFF. The CDR3, as DNA: TGTGCCAGCTCACAACAGGGGAACACTGAAGCTTTCTTT. This chain connects TRBV18 to TRBJ1-1, with D perhaps matching TRBD1 (6 bases). The CDR3 is 13 residues long. CDR1 and CDR2 (germline): KGHSH, LQKENI. V was pared by 4 bases and J by 1 base, with 7 bases between.

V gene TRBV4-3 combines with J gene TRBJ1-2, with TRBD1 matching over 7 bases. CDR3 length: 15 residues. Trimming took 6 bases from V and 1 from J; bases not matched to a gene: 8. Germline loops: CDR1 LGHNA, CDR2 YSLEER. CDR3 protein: CASSPADRVNYGYTF. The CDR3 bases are TGCGCCAGCAGTCCAGCCGACAGGGTTAACTATGGCTACACCTTC.

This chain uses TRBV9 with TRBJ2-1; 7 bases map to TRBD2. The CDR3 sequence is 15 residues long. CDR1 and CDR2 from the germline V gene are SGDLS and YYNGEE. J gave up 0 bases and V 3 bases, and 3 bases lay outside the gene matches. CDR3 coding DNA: TGTGCCAGCAGCGAACTAGCGAGCTCCTACAATGAGCAGTTCTTC. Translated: CASSELASSYNEQFF.

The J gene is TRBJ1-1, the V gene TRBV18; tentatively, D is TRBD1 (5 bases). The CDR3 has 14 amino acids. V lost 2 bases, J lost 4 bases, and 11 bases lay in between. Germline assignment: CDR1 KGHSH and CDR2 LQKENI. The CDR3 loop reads CASSPSGAITEAFF. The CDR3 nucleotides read TGTGCCAGCTCACCATCTGGGGCGATCACTGAAGCTTTCTTT.

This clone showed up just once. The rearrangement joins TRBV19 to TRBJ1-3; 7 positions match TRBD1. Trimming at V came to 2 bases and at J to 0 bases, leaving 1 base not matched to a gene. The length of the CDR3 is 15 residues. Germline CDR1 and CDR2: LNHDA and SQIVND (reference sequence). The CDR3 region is CASSITGASGNTIYF. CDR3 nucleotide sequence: TGTGCCAGTAGTATAACAGGGGCCTCTGGAAACACCATATATTTT. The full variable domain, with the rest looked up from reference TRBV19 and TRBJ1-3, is DGGITQSPKYLFRKEGQNVTLSCEQNLNHDAMYWYRQDPGQGLRLIYYSQIVNDFQKGDIAEGYSVSREKKESFPLTVTSAQKNPTAFYLCASSITGASGNTIYFGEGSWLTVV.

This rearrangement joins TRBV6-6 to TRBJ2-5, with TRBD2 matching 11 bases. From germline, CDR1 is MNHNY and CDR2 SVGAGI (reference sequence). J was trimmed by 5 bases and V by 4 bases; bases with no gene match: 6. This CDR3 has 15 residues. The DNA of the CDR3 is TGTGCCAGCAGTTTTAGCGGGGGGGCCGGGGAGACCCAGTACTTC. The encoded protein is CASSFSGGAGETQYF.

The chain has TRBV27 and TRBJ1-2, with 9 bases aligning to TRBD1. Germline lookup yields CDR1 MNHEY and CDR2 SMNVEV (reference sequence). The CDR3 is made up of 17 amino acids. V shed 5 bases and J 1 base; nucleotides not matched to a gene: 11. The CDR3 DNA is TGTGCCAGCAGTCCCTCGGGACAGGGATATCGTAACTATGGCTACACCTTC. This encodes CASSPSGQGYRNYGYTF.

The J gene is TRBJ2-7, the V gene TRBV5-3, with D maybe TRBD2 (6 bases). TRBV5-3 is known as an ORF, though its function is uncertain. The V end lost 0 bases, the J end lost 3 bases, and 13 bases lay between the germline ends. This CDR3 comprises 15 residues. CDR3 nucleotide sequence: TGTGCCAGAAGCTTGGGCGGGACGGCGTGCTACGAGCAGTACTTC. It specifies CARSLGGTACYEQYF.

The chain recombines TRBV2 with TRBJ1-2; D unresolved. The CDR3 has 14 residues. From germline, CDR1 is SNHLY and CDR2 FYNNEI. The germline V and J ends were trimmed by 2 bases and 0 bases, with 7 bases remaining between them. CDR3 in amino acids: CASSEQTPNYGYTF. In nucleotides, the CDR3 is TGTGCCAGCAGTGAACAGACACCTAACTATGGCTACACCTTC.

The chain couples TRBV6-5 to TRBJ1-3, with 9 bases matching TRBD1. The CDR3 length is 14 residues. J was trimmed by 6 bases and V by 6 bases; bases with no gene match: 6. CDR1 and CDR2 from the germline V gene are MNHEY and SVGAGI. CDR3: CASRPGTGKNTIYF. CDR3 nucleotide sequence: TGTGCCAGCAGACCGGGGACAGGGAAAAACACCATATATTTT.

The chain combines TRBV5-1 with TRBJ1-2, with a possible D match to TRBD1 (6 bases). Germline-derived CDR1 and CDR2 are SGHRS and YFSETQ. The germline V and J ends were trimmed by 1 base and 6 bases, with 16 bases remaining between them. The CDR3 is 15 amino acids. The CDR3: CASSLYPGGQNGYTF. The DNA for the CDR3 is TGCGCCAGCAGCTTGTATCCTGGGGGGCAGAATGGCTACACCTTC.

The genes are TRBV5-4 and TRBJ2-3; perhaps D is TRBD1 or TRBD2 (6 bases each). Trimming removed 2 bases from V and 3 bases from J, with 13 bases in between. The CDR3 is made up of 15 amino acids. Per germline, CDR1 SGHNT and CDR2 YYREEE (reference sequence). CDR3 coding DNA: TGTGCCAGCAGCTTCGGGGGCCGGAGTACAGATACGCAGTATTTT. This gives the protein CASSFGGRSTDTQYF.

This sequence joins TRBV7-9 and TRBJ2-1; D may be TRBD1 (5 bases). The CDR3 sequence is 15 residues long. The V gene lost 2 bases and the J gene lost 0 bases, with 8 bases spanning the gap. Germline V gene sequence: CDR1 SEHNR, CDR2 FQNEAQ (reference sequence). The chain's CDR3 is CASSLSDNSYNEQFF. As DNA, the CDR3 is TGTGCCAGCAGCTTATCGGACAACTCCTACAATGAGCAGTTCTTC.

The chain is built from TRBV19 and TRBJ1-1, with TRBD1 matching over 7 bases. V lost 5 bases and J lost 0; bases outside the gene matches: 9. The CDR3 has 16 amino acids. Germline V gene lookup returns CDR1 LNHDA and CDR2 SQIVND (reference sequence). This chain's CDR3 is CASSLYPGQLNTEAFF. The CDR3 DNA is TGTGCCAGTAGTCTCTACCCGGGACAGTTGAACACTGAAGCTTTCTTT.

The CDR3 region has the DNA TGCGCCAGCAGCATGTCGGGACAGGAGAACACTGAAGCTTTCTTT. Residues: CASSMSGQENTEAFF. V gene TRBV4-3 combines with J gene TRBJ1-1; TRBD1 aligns across 8 bases. Germline V gives CDR1 LGHNA, CDR2 YSLEER. V lost 5 bases and J lost 1; bases outside the gene matches: 6. The CDR3 loop spans 15 amino acids.

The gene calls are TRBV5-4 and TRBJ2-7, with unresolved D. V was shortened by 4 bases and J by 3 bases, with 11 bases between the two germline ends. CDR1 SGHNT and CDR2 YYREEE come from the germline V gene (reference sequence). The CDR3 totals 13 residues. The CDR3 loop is CASSSHDIYEQYF. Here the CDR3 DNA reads TGTGCCAGCAGCAGCCATGACATCTACGAGCAGTACTTC.

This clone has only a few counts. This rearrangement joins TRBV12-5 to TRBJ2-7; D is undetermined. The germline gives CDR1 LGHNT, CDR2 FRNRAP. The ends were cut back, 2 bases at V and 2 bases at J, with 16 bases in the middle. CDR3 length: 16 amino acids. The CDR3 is CASGLFTFPPPYEQYF. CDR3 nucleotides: TGTGCTAGTGGTTTGTTTACGTTCCCACCACCCTACGAGCAGTACTTC.

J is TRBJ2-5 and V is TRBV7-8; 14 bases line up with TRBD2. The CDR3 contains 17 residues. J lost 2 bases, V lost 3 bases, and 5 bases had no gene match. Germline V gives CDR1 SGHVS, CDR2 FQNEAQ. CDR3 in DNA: TGTGCCAGCAGCTTTCAGGGACTAGCGGGGGTGCAAGAGACCCAGTACTTC. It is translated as CASSFQGLAGVQETQYF.

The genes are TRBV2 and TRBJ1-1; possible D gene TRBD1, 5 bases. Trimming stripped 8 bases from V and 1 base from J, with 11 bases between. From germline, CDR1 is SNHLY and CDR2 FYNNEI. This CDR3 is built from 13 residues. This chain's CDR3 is CASVGERNTEAFF. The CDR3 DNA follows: TGTGCCAGCGTAGGGGAAAGGAACACTGAAGCTTTCTTT. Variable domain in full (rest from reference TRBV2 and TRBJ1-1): EPEVTQTPSHQVTQMGQEVILRCVPISNHLYFYWYRQILGQKVEFLVSFYNNEISEKSEIFDDQFSVERPDGSNFTLKIRSTKLEDSAMYFCASVGERNTEAFFGQGTRLTVV.

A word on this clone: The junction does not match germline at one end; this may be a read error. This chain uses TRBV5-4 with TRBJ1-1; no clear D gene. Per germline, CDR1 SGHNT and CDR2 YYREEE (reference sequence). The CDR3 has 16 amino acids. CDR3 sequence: CASSQDVAAGDTEAFF. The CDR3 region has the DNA TGCGCCAGCAGCCAAGATGTGGCAGCGGGAGATACTGAAGCTTTCTTT.

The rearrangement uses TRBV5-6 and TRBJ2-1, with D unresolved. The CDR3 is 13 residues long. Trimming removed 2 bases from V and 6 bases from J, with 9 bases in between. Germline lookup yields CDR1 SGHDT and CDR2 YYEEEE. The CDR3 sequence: CASSFGVANEQFF. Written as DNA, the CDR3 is TGTGCCAGCAGCTTTGGAGTAGCCAATGAGCAGTTCTTC.

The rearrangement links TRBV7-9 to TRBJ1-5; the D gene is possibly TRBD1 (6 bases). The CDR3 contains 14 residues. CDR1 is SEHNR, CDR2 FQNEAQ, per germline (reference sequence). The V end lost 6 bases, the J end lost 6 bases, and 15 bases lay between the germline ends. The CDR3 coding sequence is TGTGCCAGCAGTCTGGCGGGGGCAAGTCAGCCCCAGCATTTT. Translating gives CASSLAGASQPQHF.

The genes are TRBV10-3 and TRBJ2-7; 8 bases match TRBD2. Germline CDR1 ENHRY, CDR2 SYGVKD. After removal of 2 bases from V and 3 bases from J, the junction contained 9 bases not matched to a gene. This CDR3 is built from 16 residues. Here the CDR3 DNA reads TGTGCCATCAGTGAGCAAGGCGGGGGGAACTTCTACGAGCAGTACTTC. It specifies CAISEQGGGNFYEQYF.

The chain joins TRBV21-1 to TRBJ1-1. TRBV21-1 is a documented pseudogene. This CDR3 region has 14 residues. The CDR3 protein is CASHPEGRGTEAFF. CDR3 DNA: TGTGCCTCCCACCCTGAGGGAAGGGGCACTGAAGCTTTCTTT.